The 14 T cell receptor beta chains below all came from one sample that was sequenced in a study of control samples from healthy donors and cancer patients. Sequencing was performed with immunoSEQ multiplex PCR; in TCRdb, only in-frame clones are kept and a portion is missing. The sample consists of 200,000 to 250,000 clones, 85% to 95% of them appearing once. Sequenced sample: blood. Receptor source: a middle-aged man in good health.

The chain links TRBV5-4 to TRBJ2-7; 10 bases map to TRBD1. V was clipped by 4 bases and J by 3 bases; unmatched bases: 7. This CDR3 region has 15 residues. Germline V CDR1 and CDR2: SGHNT, YYREEE (reference sequence). CDR3 in DNA: TGTGCCAGCAGCGCCTCCGGGACAGGGGTCTACGAGCAGTACTTC. It yields the protein CASSASGTGVYEQYF.

This sequence joins TRBV6-2 or TRBV6-3 and TRBJ1-2; D unresolved. V lost 5 bases and J lost 1, with 11 bases in between. Germline assignment: CDR1 MNHEY and CDR2 SVGEGT. The CDR3 totals 14 residues. The CDR3 sequence: CASSPRTDNYGYTF. In DNA, the CDR3 is TGTGCCAGCAGTCCGAGGACGGATAACTATGGCTACACCTTC.

The chain has TRBV19 and TRBJ1-1; D is unresolved. From germline, CDR1 is LNHDA and CDR2 SQIVND (reference sequence). This CDR3 comprises 16 residues. Trimming took off 3 bases at V and 0 bases at J, with 14 bases between the two ends. The CDR3 region has the DNA TGTGCCAGTAGTATGGGTAACAGAAACCTGAACACTGAAGCTTTCTTT. Translating it yields CASSMGNRNLNTEAFF.

The genes are TRBV30 and TRBJ1-5, with D tentatively TRBD1 (6 bases). Per the germline V gene, CDR1 is GTSNPN and CDR2 is SVGIG (reference sequence). CDR3 length: 13 residues. V was clipped by 4 bases and J by 6 bases, with 13 bases between them. The CDR3 loop reads CAWNTGPGQPQHF. CDR3 nucleotide sequence: TGTGCCTGGAACACAGGGCCAGGTCAGCCCCAGCATTTT.

The V gene is TRBV30, the J gene TRBJ2-2, with 11 bases matching TRBD2. The CDR3 runs to 17 residues. Germline loops: CDR1 GTSNPN, CDR2 SVGIG (reference sequence). Unmatched junction bases numbered 5, after V lost 0 bases and J lost 2 bases. The CDR3 is CAWSVGLAGGNTGELFF. The CDR3 coding sequence is TGTGCCTGGAGTGTAGGCCTAGCGGGGGGAAACACCGGGGAGCTGTTTTTT.

This sequence joins TRBV7-7 and TRBJ2-2, with TRBD2 matching over 8 bases. Germline V gene data show CDR1 as SSHAT and CDR2 as FNYEAQ (reference sequence). V lost 5 bases and J lost 2; bases outside the gene matches: 4. The length of the CDR3 is 15 residues. The CDR3 region has the DNA TGTGCCAGCAGCGAGAGCGGGGGAAACACCGGGGAGCTGTTTTTT. This sequence encodes CASSESGGNTGELFF.

V is TRBV5-1 and J is TRBJ1-1; 7 bases are a match to TRBD1. Unmatched junction bases numbered 4, after V lost 1 base and J lost 1 base. The CDR3 has 15 residues. CDR1 is SGHRS and CDR2 is YFSETQ in the germline V gene. CDR3 nucleotide sequence: TGCGCCAGCAGCTTGTTTAGGACAGGGAACACTGAAGCTTTCTTT. Translation gives CASSLFRTGNTEAFF.

This clone was observed a single time. CDR3 loop: CASSLHQGGGTEAFF. The CDR3 DNA follows: TGCGCCAGCAGCCTTCATCAGGGTGGGGGCACTGAAGCTTTCTTT. The chain carries TRBV4-3 and TRBJ1-1, with D possibly matching TRBD1 (5 bases). Trimming stripped 4 bases from V and 4 bases from J, with 16 bases between. CDR1 is LGHNA, CDR2 YSLEER, per germline. The CDR3 loop spans 15 amino acids.

J is TRBJ2-1 and V is TRBV27, with TRBD1 as a possible D gene (5 bases). CDR1 is MNHEY and CDR2 is SMNVEV in the germline V gene (reference sequence). Trimming pared 3 bases from V and 5 bases from J, leaving 11 bases between. The CDR3 is 14 amino acids. CDR3 residues: CASSLKGRNNEQFF. Written as DNA, the CDR3 is TGTGCCAGCAGTTTGAAGGGGCGCAACAATGAGCAGTTCTTC.

The V gene is TRBV6-2 or TRBV6-3, the J gene TRBJ1-2; TRBD1 is a possible D gene (5 bases). Germline V CDR1 and CDR2: MNHEY, SVGEGT. CDR3 length equals 15 residues. The V end lost 6 bases, the J end lost 4 bases, and 18 bases lay between the germline ends. The CDR3 bases are TGTGCCAGCAGCGAACCCCCATTGGGGGGCTATGGCTACACCTTC. This sequence encodes CASSEPPLGGYGYTF.

The chain employs TRBV14 and TRBJ1-5; no firm D call. V gave up 0 bases and J gave up 3 bases, with 12 bases separating them. This CDR3 region has 16 residues. Per the germline V gene, CDR1 is SGHDN and CDR2 is FVKESK. CDR3 sequence: CASSQDLGQDNQPQHF. The CDR3 DNA reads as TGTGCCAGCAGCCAAGATTTAGGGCAGGACAATCAGCCCCAGCATTTT.

The V call is TRBV29-1, the J call TRBJ2-1; D may be TRBD2 (6 bases). CDR1 is SQVTM and CDR2 is ANQGSEA in the germline V gene. V lost 3 bases and J 0 bases, leaving 9 bases between the germline ends. The CDR3 has 14 residues. This chain's CDR3 is CSVDRGSSYNEQFF. CDR3 DNA sequence: TGCAGCGTTGACCGGGGGAGCTCCTACAATGAGCAGTTCTTC.

The chain recombines TRBV2 with TRBJ2-1, with TRBD1 identical over 8 bases. V gave up 5 bases and J gave up 0 bases; unmatched junction bases: 3. Germline V gene lookup returns CDR1 SNHLY and CDR2 FYNNEI. The CDR3 has 15 residues. CDR3 nucleotide sequence: TGTGCCAGCAGTATAGGACAGGGCTCCTACAATGAGCAGTTCTTC. It yields the protein CASSIGQGSYNEQFF.

V and J are TRBV9 and TRBJ1-1; D might be TRBD1 (5 bases). Germline values: CDR1 SGDLS, CDR2 YYNGEE. The CDR3 length is 13 residues. Trimming removed 0 bases from V and 11 bases from J, with 14 bases in between. CDR3 DNA sequence: TGTGCCAGCAGCGTAGGAGGGGCACAAAGTGCTTTCTTT. Amino acids: CASSVGGAQSAFF.